This is a list of T cell receptor beta chains from one sample in a study of blood T cell repertoires in COVID-19. Assay: immunoSEQ multiplex PCR; the TCRdb copy retains only in-frame clones and omits some. The top ten hold 4.1% of the sample, which has over 250,000 clones, approximately 79% seen once. The sample taken for sequencing was PBMCs or T cells enriched from blood (not recorded which). The receptors stem from a man aged 25 to 40 with acute COVID-19. The CDR3 runs from the conserved cysteine through the conserved F or W. Each record gives: J gene, clone size, V gene, D gene, CDR3 protein, CDR3 DNA. A D gene is named only where the DNA matches it firmly. For some rows the clone size is stated as once, few or many, or as a class when expanded; others skip it.

>TRBJ2-1|.|TRBV5-6|TRBD2
CASSPLGGVSYNEQFF
TGTGCCAGCAGCCCCCTGGGGGGGGTTTCCTACAATGAGCAGTTCTTC
>TRBJ1-1|few|TRBV7-2|TRBD1
CASSLGGTGGTEAFF
TGTGCCAGCAGCTTAGGAGGGACAGGGGGCACTGAAGCTTTCTTT
>TRBJ2-5|.|TRBV29-1|TRBD2
CSVGSSGGFETQYF
TGCAGCGTGGGGTCTAGCGGGGGGTTTGAGACCCAGTACTTC
>TRBJ2-1|.|TRBV9|.
CASSAGDGSYNEQFF
TGTGCCAGCAGCGCCGGAGACGGCTCCTACAATGAGCAGTTCTTC
>TRBJ1-1|.|TRBV5-1|.
CASSSRIPDTEAFF
TGTGCCAGCAGCTCCAGGATCCCCGACACTGAAGCTTTCTTT
>TRBJ1-4|.|TRBV5-1|TRBD1
CASSLGQVNEKLFF
TGCGCCAGCAGCCTAGGACAGGTTAACGAAAAACTGTTTTTT
>TRBJ2-2|.|TRBV5-1|TRBD1
CASSWMGQANTGELFF
TGCGCCAGCAGCTGGATGGGACAGGCGAACACCGGGGAGCTGTTTTTT
>TRBJ1-3|.|TRBV6-1|TRBD1
CASSGDRSYSGNTIYF
TGTGCCAGCAGTGGGGACAGGAGCTACTCTGGAAACACCATATATTTT
>TRBJ2-5|.|TRBV27|TRBD2
CASSFQRGPQETQYF
TGTGCCAGCAGTTTCCAGCGGGGGCCCCAAGAGACCCAGTACTTC
>TRBJ1-1|.|TRBV4-1|TRBD1
CASSQDSRQGWTEAFF
TGCGCCAGCAGCCAAGATTCCCGACAGGGATGGACTGAAGCTTTCTTT
>TRBJ1-4|.|TRBV6-1|.
CASSDLTGPGEKLFF
TGTGCCAGCAGTGATTTAACAGGGCCGGGGGAAAAACTGTTTTTT
>TRBJ2-5|.|TRBV24-1|.
CATSDPRVETQYF
TGTGCCACCAGTGATCCCAGGGTAGAGACCCAGTACTTC
>TRBJ2-1|.|TRBV3-1/TRBV3-2|.
CASSQGVSMTGNEQFF
TGTGCCAGCAGCCAAGGAGTCTCGATGACGGGCAATGAGCAGTTCTTC
>TRBJ1-2|.|TRBV6-5|.
CAIREGISYGYTF
TGTGCCATCCGAGAGGGCATATCCTATGGCTACACCTTC
>TRBJ2-1|.|TRBV5-1|.
CASSLGVNEQFF
TGTGCCAGCAGCTTGGGTGTAAATGAGCAGTTCTTC
>TRBJ2-2|.|TRBV5-4|TRBD2
CASTPTSGISSNTGELFF
TGTGCCAGCACCCCGACTAGCGGGATATCCTCTAACACCGGGGAGCTGTTTTTT
>TRBJ2-2|.|TRBV3-1/TRBV3-2|.
CASSPAQSAGELFF
TGTGCCAGCAGCCCTGCCCAGAGCGCCGGGGAGCTGTTTTTT
>TRBJ1-6|.|TRBV19|.
CASSTQRRNSPLHF
TGTGCCAGTAGTACCCAGAGGCGGAATTCACCCCTCCACTTT
>TRBJ2-1|.|TRBV14|TRBD1
CASSQDRTGVGAEQFF
TGTGCCAGCAGCCAAGACAGGACAGGGGTGGGGGCTGAGCAGTTCTTC
>TRBJ1-1|few|TRBV19|.
CASLIGGGNTEAFF
TGTGCCAGTCTTATAGGCGGGGGGAACACTGAAGCTTTCTTT
>TRBJ2-3|.|TRBV5-1|.
CASSPGGADTQYF
TGCGCCAGCAGCCCCGGGGGAGCAGATACGCAGTATTTT
>TRBJ2-3|.|TRBV6-4|TRBD2
CASSDRAGVSDTQYF
TGTGCCAGCAGTGATCGAGCGGGAGTATCAGATACGCAGTATTTT
>TRBJ2-3|.|TRBV5-8|TRBD2
CASSWGLAGITDTQYF
TGTGCCAGCAGCTGGGGACTAGCGGGGATCACAGATACGCAGTATTTT
>TRBJ1-6|.|TRBV19|.
CASKQVNNSPLHF
TGTGCCAGCAAACAGGTGAATAATTCACCCCTCCACTTT
>TRBJ1-5|.|TRBV12-1|.
CASSRDRNYNQPQHF
TGTGCCAGCAGTCGAGACAGGAACTACAATCAGCCCCAGCATTTT
>TRBJ1-5|.|TRBV7-9|.
CASSLDRGNQPQHF
TGTGCCAGCAGCTTAGACAGGGGCAATCAGCCCCAGCATTTT
>TRBJ2-1|.|TRBV18|.
CASSSLGAEANEQFF
TGTGCCAGCTCATCCCTCGGAGCCGAGGCCAATGAGCAGTTCTTC
>TRBJ2-3|.|TRBV3-1/TRBV3-2|.
CASSQDSRGTKQYF
TGTGCCAGCAGCCAAGATAGTAGGGGGACAAAGCAGTATTTT
>TRBJ2-1|.|TRBV5-1|TRBD1
CASSPGTVLTNEQFF
TGCGCCAGCAGCCCGGGGACAGTCCTTACCAATGAGCAGTTCTTC
>TRBJ1-4|few|TRBV5-5|TRBD1
CASSLTGRSEYVGEKLFF
TGTGCCAGCAGCCTGACAGGGAGGTCAGAATACGTGGGTGAAAAACTGTTTTTT
>TRBJ2-3|few|TRBV27|.
CASSFLAGTQYF
TGTGCCAGCAGTTTCCTAGCCGGTACGCAGTATTTT
>TRBJ1-2|.|TRBV3-1/TRBV3-2|TRBD1
CASSQGDSYFGHTF
TGTGCCAGCAGCCAAGGGGACAGCTATTTTGGCCACACCTTC
>TRBJ1-5|few|TRBV7-2|TRBD1
CASSKRSGTGVNQPQHF
TGTGCCAGCAGCAAAAGATCCGGGACAGGGGTCAATCAGCCCCAGCATTTT
>TRBJ1-4|few|TRBV29-1|.
CSGAGAGEKLFF
TGCAGCGGTGCAGGGGCGGGTGAAAAACTGTTTTTT
>TRBJ2-1|once|TRBV9|TRBD2
CASGGTSAHNEQFF
TGTGCCAGTGGGGGAACTAGCGCTCACAATGAGCAGTTCTTC
>TRBJ1-5|.|TRBV7-9|TRBD1
CASSAGTGIGNQPQHF
TGTGCCAGCAGCGCCGGGACAGGGATAGGCAATCAGCCCCAGCATTTT
>TRBJ2-2|.|TRBV11-3|TRBD2
CASSFSSSGVSTGELFF
TGTGCCAGCAGCTTTTCGTCCAGCGGGGTGAGCACCGGGGAGCTGTTTTTT
>TRBJ2-5|.|TRBV6-2/TRBV6-3|TRBD1
CASSYSSGGEETQYF
TGTGCCAGCAGTTACTCTTCAGGGGGCGAAGAGACCCAGTACTTC
>TRBJ1-1|.|TRBV5-6|.
CASSLGGYEAFF
TGTGCCAGCAGCCTCGGGGGGTATGAAGCTTTCTTT
>TRBJ1-1|.|TRBV28|TRBD1
CASHGQGSAEAFF
TGTGCCAGTCATGGACAGGGCAGCGCTGAAGCTTTCTTT
>TRBJ2-3|.|TRBV19|TRBD2
CASSPGRGGTDTQYF
TGTGCCAGTAGTCCGGGACGGGGGGGCACAGATACGCAGTATTTT
>TRBJ1-6|.|TRBV11-3|.
CASSRARNEGPLHF
TGTGCCAGCAGCCGCGCGAGGAATGAGGGACCCCTCCACTTT
>TRBJ2-2|.|TRBV7-2|.
CATQGQAAGTGELFF
TGTGCCACCCAAGGGCAGGCCGCGGGAACCGGGGAGCTGTTTTTT
>TRBJ1-1|.|TRBV27|.
CASSYPGALNTEAFF
TGTGCCAGCAGTTATCCAGGCGCCTTGAACACTGAAGCTTTCTTT
>TRBJ2-2|.|TRBV7-8|TRBD2
CASSRTRTSGMKNTGELFF
TGTGCCAGCAGCCGGACTAGGACTAGCGGGATGAAGAACACCGGGGAGCTGTTTTTT
>TRBJ2-4|once|TRBV18|TRBD1
CASSRQRLDRGQGNIQYF
TGTGCCAGCTCACGACAAAGACTAGACAGGGGGCAAGGAAACATTCAGTACTTC
>TRBJ2-1|.|TRBV19|.
CASSLVLFGPYNEQFF
TGTGCCAGTAGCCTCGTCCTTTTTGGCCCTTACAATGAGCAGTTCTTC
>TRBJ1-5|few|TRBV6-1|.
CASSEAIQGRWPQHF
TGTGCCAGCAGTGAAGCGATACAGGGCCGGTGGCCCCAGCATTTT
>TRBJ2-3|.|TRBV6-6|.
CASSMISDGRTDTQYF
TGTGCCAGCAGTATGATTAGCGACGGTAGAACAGATACGCAGTATTTT
>TRBJ2-1|few|TRBV5-1|TRBD2
CAGTSGVSSYNEQFF
TGCGCCGGGACTAGCGGGGTGAGCTCCTACAATGAGCAGTTCTTC
>TRBJ1-5|few|TRBV19|.
CASSIRTNQPQHF
TGTGCCAGTAGTATACGGACTAATCAGCCCCAGCATTTT